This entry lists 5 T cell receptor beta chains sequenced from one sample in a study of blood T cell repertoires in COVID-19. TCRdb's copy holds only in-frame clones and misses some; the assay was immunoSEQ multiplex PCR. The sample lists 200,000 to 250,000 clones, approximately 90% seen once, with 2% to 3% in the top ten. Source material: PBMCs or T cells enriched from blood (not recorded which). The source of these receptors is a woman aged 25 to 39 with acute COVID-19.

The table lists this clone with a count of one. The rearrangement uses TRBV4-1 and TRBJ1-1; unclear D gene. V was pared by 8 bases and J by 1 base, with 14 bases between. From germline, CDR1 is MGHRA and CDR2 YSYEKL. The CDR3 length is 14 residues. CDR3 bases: TGCGCCAGCGGTCGGGAGACGCAGAACACTGAAGCTTTCTTT. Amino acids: CASGRETQNTEAFF.

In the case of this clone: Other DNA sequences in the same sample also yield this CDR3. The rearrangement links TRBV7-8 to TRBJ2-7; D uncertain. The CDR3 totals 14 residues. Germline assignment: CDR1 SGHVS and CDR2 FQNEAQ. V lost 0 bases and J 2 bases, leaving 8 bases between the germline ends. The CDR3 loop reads CASSLAGGTYEQYF. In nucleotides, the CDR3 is TGTGCCAGCAGCTTAGCCGGCGGAACCTACGAGCAGTACTTC. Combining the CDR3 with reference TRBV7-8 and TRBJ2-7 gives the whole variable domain GAGVSQSPRYKVAKRGQDVALRCDPISGHVSLFWYQQALGQGPEFLTYFQNEAQLDKSGLPSDRFFAERPEGSVSTLKIQRTQQEDSAVYLCASSLAGGTYEQYFGPGTRLTVT.

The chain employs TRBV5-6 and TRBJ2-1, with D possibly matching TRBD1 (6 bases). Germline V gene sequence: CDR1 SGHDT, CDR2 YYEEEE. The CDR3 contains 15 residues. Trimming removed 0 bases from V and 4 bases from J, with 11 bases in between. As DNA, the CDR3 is TGTGCCAGCAGCTTGGTACAGGGAAATTACAATGAGCAGTTCTTC. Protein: CASSLVQGNYNEQFF. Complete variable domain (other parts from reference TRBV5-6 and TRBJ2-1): DAGVTQSPTHLIKTRGQQVTLRCSPKSGHDTVSWYQQALGQGPQFIFQYYEEEERQRGNFPDRFSGHQFPNYSSELNVNALLLGDSALYLCASSLVQGNYNEQFFGPGTRLTVL.

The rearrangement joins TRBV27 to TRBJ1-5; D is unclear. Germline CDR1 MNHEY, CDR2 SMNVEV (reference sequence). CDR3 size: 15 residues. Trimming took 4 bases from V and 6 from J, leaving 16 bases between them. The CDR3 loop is CASSSNPGEGQPQHF. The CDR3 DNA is TGTGCCAGCAGTTCTAACCCCGGCGAGGGTCAGCCCCAGCATTTT.

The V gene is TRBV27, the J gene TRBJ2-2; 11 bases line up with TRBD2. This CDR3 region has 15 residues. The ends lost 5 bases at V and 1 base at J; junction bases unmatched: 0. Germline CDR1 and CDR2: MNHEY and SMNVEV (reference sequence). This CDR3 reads CASSLAGGNTGELFF. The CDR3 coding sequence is TGTGCCAGCAGTCTAGCGGGGGGGAACACCGGGGAGCTGTTTTTT.